This T cell receptor (beta chain) originates from a study of PD-L1 blockade in urothelial cancer. Across the whole study: Chemotherapy regimens numbering 0 to 3 had been given to patients. Researchers looked at the blood 3 weeks (second dose) and 6 weeks after treatment began. Blood samples contained a median about 150,000 T cells.

The sample holds a few counts of this clone. Sequencing used immunoSEQ multiplex PCR; TCRdb keeps in-frame clones, though not all of them. Here the sample spans around 30,000 clones, 80% to 85% being singletons. Time point defined: peripheral blood 6 weeks after treatment start. All patients handed over anywhere from 1 to 8 samples, pretreatment and on-treatment. Germline V gives CDR1 SGHRS, CDR2 YFSETQ. V gave up 0 bases and J gave up 6 bases, with 13 bases separating them. The CDR3 runs to 14 residues. The source of this sequence is a man aged 70-80 years with urothelial cancer. The chain uses TRBV5-1 and TRBJ2-7; D might be TRBD2 (6 bases). The sample was PBMCs, taken around atezolizumab (anti-PD-L1) treatment. The CDR3 loop is CASSLARKEGEQYF. The CDR3 coding sequence is TGCGCCAGCAGCTTGGCTCGCAAGGAGGGCGAGCAGTACTTC. Full variable domain (missing parts from reference TRBV5-1 and TRBJ2-7): KAGVTQTPRYLIKTRGQQVTLSCSPISGHRSVSWYQQTPGQGLQFLFEYFSETQRNKGNFPGRFSGRQFSNSRSEMNVSTLELGDSALYLCASSLARKEGEQYFGPGTRLTVT.